The clone carrying this TCR beta chain has just one count. The antigen remains undetermined. This specimen belongs to a study of OX40 agonist ivuxolimab in advanced cancers. At the level of the study: Prior anti-PD-1, anti-PD-L1 or anti-CTLA-4 therapy did not bar entry, and 40% had some.

Germline V gene lookup returns CDR1 SQVTM and CDR2 ANQGSEA. Trimming removed 4 bases from V and 5 bases from J; junction bases left unmatched: 10. The length of the CDR3 is 15 residues. Findings and limits, study-wide: In the expanded peripheral T cells, antigen specificity was never determined. Patients who responded partially at 0.1-3.0 mg/kg showed clonal expansion ranking among the lowest. With doses of 0.1 to 3.0 mg/kg, CD4+ and CD8+ blood T cells had undergone clonal expansion by week 6.

The data were produced by immunoSEQ multiplex PCR, yet TCRdb's version contains in-frame clones alone and is incomplete. The sample carries about 21,000 clones, 65% to 90% recorded once. This sample comprised CD4+ or CD8+ T cells sorted from blood, obtained in a trial of the OX40 agonist ivuxolimab. The rearrangement links TRBV29-1 to TRBJ1-4; 7 positions agree with TRBD1. This receptor was taken from an adult with an advanced solid tumor such as melanoma, head and neck, liver or kidney cancer. The CDR3 sequence is CSVGGMGQRNEKLFF. The CDR3 coding sequence is TGCAGCGTTGGGGGGATGGGACAGAGAAATGAAAAACTGTTTTTT.